These 6 T cell receptor beta chains originate from one sample sequenced in a study of graft-versus-host responses after intestinal transplantation. Profiling relied on immunoSEQ multiplex PCR, and the TCRdb table lists in-frame clones only, not all of them. The sample lists some 40,000 clones; around 90% were seen once. The sample in question was PBMCs, obtained 524 days after transplant. Source of these receptors: a human patient who received an intestinal transplant, so some T cells may come from the graft donor.

This clone was seen a single time. The chain combines TRBV7-2 with TRBJ2-2, with D possibly being TRBD1 (6 bases). CDR3 length equals 14 residues. Trimming cost V 5 bases and J 1 base, with 8 bases left between them. Germline V gene data show CDR1 as SGHTA and CDR2 as FQGNSA. CDR3 protein: CASSPGQNTGELFF. The CDR3 nucleotides read TGTGCCAGCAGCCCGGGACAGAACACCGGGGAGCTGTTTTTT.

The rearrangement joins TRBV27 to TRBJ2-1; D unresolved. Germline V CDR1 and CDR2: MNHEY, SMNVEV (reference sequence). This CDR3 comprises 14 residues. V was cut by 6 bases and J by 6 bases, with 15 bases left in between. This CDR3 is CASSTRTGGNEQFF. CDR3 bases: TGTGCCAGCAGCACACGAACCGGCGGCAATGAGCAGTTCTTC.

This sequence joins TRBV15 and TRBJ2-7, with 10 bases fitting TRBD1. J lost 7 bases, V lost 8 bases, and 14 bases had no gene match. CDR3 length equals 15 residues. CDR1 and CDR2 from the germline V gene are LNHNV and YYDKDF (reference sequence). CDR3 residues: CATSRCGTGECEQYF. The CDR3 DNA follows: TGTGCCACCTCCAGATGCGGGACAGGGGAGTGTGAGCAGTACTTC.

J is TRBJ2-7 and V is TRBV28; no clear D gene. CDR3 length equals 14 residues. Germline assignment: CDR1 MDHEN and CDR2 SYDVKM. The V gene lost 2 bases and the J gene lost 6 bases, with 14 bases spanning the gap. The DNA for the CDR3 is TGTGCCAGCAGTTTACCCATAACAACGGGCGAGCAGTACTTC. It specifies CASSLPITTGEQYF.

CDR3 in amino acids: CAWSVGSSGNTIYF. CDR3 coding DNA: TGTGCCTGGAGTGTAGGCAGCTCTGGAAACACCATATATTTT. The J gene is TRBJ1-3, the V gene TRBV30; the D is unclear. V was pared by 0 bases and J by 0 bases, with 6 bases between. The germline V gene encodes CDR1 GTSNPN and CDR2 SVGIG (reference sequence). The CDR3 contains 14 residues.

The chain joins TRBV9 to TRBJ2-3, with D perhaps assigned TRBD1 or TRBD2 (5 bases each). V shed 3 bases and J shed 0 bases, with 20 bases lying between them. The CDR3 contains 18 residues. Germline V gives CDR1 SGDLS, CDR2 YYNGEE. The CDR3 DNA is TGTGCCAGCAGCGGAGGGACCCTCCTTCGCGAAAGCACAGATACGCAGTATTTT. Protein product: CASSGGTLLRESTDTQYF. Full variable domain (remainder filled in from reference TRBV9 and TRBJ2-3): DSGVTQTPKHLITATGQRVTLRCSPRSGDLSVYWYQQSLDQGLQFLIQYYNGEERAKGNILERFSAQQFPDLHSELNLSSLELGDSALYFCASSGGTLLRESTDTQYFGPGTRLTVL.